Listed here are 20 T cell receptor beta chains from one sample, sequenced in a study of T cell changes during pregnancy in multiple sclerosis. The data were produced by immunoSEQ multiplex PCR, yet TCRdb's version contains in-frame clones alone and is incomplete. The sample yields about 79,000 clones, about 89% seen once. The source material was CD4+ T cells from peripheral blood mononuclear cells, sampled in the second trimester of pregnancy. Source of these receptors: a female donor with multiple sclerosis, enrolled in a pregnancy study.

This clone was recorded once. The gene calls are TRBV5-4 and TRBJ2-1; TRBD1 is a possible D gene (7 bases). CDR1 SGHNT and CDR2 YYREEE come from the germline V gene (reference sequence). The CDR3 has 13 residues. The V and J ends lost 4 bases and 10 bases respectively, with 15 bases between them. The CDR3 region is CASSELRGEEQFF. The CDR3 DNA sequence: TGTGCCAGCAGCGAGCTCAGGGGGGAGGAGCAGTTCTTC.

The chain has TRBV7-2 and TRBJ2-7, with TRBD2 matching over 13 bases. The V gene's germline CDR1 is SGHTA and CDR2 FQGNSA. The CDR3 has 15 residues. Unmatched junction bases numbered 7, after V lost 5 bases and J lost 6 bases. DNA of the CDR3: TGTGCCAGCAGCCCTGGACTAGCGGGAGTAGGCGAGCAGTACTTC. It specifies CASSPGLAGVGEQYF.

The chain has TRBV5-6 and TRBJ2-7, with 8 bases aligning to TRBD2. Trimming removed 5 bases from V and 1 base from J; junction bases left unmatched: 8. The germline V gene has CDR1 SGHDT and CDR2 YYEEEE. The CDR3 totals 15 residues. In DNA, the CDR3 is TGTGCCAGCAGTCTCCCGGGACTAGGGTCCTACGAGCAGTACTTC. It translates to CASSLPGLGSYEQYF.

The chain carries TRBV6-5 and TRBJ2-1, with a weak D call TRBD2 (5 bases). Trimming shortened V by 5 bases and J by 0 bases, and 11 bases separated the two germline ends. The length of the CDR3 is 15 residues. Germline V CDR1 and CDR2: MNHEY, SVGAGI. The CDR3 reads CASSPLASSYNEQFF. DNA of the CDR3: TGTGCCAGCAGTCCCCTAGCAAGCTCCTACAATGAGCAGTTCTTC.

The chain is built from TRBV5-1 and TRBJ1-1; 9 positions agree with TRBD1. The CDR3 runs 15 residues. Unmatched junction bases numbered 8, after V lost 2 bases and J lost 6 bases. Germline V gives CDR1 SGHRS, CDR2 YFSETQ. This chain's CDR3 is CASSLRTGVGSEAFF. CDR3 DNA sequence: TGCGCCAGCAGCTTAAGGACAGGGGTCGGATCTGAAGCTTTCTTT. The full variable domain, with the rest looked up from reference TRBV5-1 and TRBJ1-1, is KAGVTQTPRYLIKTRGQQVTLSCSPISGHRSVSWYQQTPGQGLQFLFEYFSETQRNKGNFPGRFSGRQFSNSRSEMNVSTLELGDSALYLCASSLRTGVGSEAFFGQGTRLTVV.

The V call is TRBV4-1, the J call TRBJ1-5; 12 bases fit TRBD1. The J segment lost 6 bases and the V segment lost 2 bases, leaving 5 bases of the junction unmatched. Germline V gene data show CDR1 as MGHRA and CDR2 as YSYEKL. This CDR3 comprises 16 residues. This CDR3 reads CASSQPGQGALQPQHF. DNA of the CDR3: TGCGCCAGCAGCCAACCGGGACAGGGGGCTCTTCAGCCCCAGCATTTT.

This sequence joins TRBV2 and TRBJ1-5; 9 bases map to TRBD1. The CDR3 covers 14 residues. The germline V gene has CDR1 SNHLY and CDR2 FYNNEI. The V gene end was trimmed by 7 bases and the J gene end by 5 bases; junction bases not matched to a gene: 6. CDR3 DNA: TGTGCCAGCAACCGGGACAGGGAAGATCAGCCCCAGCATTTT. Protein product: CASNRDREDQPQHF.

The CDR3 here is CASRDRISSYEQYF. CDR3 coding DNA: TGTGCCAGCAGAGACAGGATTAGCTCCTACGAGCAGTACTTC. The chain combines TRBV6-1 with TRBJ2-7; D may be TRBD1 (6 bases). The germline CDR1 and CDR2 sequences are MNHNS and SASEGT. This CDR3 contains 14 residues. V was pared by 6 bases and J by 0 bases, with 12 bases between.

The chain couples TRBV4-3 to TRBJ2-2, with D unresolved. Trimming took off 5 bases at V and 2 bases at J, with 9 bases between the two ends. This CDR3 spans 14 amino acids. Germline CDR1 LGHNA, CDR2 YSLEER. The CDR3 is CASSFDTNTGELFF. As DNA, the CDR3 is TGCGCCAGCAGCTTTGACACCAACACCGGGGAGCTGTTTTTT.

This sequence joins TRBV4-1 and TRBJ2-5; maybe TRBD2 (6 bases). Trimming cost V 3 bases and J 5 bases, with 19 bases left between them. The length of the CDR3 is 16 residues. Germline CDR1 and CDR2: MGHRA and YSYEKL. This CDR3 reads CASSQGLGGQWETQYF. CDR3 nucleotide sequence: TGCGCCAGCAGCCAGGGACTTGGTGGGCAATGGGAGACCCAGTACTTC.

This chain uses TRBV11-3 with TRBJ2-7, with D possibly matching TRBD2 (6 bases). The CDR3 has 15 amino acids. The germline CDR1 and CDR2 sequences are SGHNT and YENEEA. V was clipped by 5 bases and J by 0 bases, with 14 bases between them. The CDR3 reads CASSPSALSSYEQYF. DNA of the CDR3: TGTGCCAGCAGCCCTAGCGCCTTAAGCTCCTACGAGCAGTACTTC.

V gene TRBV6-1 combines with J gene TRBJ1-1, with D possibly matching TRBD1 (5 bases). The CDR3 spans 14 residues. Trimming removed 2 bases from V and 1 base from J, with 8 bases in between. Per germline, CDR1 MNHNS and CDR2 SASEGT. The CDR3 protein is CASSEWQGNTEAFF. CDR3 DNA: TGTGCCAGCAGTGAATGGCAGGGGAACACTGAAGCTTTCTTT.

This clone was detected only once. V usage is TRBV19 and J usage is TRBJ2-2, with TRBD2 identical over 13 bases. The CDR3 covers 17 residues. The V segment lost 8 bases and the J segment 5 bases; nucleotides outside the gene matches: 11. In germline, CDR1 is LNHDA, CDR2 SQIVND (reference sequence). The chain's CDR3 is CASGKLAGGPRTGELFF. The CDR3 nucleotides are TGTGCCAGTGGAAAACTAGCGGGGGGGCCACGGACCGGGGAGCTGTTTTTT.

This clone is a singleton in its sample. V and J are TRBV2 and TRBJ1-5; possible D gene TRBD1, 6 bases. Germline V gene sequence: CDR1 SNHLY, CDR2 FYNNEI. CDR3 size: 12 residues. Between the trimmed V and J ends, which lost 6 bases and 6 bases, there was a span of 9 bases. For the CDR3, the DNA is TGTGCCAGCAGGGCAGGGGTTCAGCCCCAGCATTTT. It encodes CASRAGVQPQHF.

In nucleotides, the CDR3 is TGTGCCAGCTCACCACTTCAGACAGACACCGGGGAGCTGTTTTTT. It translates to CASSPLQTDTGELFF. The chain employs TRBV18 and TRBJ2-2, with a tentative D call TRBD1 (5 bases). V lost 1 base, J lost 3 bases, and 9 bases lay in between. The CDR3 runs 15 residues. Germline CDR1 reads KGHSH; CDR2 reads LQKENI.

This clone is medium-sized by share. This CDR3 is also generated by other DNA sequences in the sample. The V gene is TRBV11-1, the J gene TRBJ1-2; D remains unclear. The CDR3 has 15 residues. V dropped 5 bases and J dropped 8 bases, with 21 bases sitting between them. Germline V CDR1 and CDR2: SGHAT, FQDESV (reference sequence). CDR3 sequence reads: CASSQSPPGTGGYTF. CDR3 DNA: TGTGCCAGCAGCCAGAGCCCGCCAGGAACGGGAGGCTACACCTTC.

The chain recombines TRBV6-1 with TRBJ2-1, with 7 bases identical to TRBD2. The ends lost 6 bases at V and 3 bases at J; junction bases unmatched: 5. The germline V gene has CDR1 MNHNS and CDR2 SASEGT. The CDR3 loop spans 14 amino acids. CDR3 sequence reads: CASRGGSGYNEQFF. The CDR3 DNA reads TGTGCCAGCAGAGGCGGGAGCGGCTACAATGAGCAGTTCTTC.

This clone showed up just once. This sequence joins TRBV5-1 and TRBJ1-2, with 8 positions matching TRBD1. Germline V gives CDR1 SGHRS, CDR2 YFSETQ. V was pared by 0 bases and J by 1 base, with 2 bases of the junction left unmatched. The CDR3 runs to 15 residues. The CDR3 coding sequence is TGCGCCAGCAGCTTGGTACAGGGGGATAACTATGGCTACACCTTC. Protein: CASSLVQGDNYGYTF.

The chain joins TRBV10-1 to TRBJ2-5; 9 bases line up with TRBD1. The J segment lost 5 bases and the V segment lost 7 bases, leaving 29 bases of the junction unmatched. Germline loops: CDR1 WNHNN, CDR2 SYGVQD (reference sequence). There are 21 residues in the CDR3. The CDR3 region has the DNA TGCGCCAGCAAAATCACCACAGGGGGCGCAAGGAGACCCAGTACTAAGGAGACCCAGTACTTC. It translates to CASKITTGGARRPSTKETQYF.

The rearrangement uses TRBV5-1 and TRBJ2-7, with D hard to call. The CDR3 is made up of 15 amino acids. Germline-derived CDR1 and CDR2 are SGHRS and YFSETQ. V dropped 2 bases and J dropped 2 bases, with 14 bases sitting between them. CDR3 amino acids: CASSLVTGLPYEQYF. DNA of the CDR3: TGCGCCAGCAGCTTAGTAACGGGTCTCCCCTACGAGCAGTACTTC.